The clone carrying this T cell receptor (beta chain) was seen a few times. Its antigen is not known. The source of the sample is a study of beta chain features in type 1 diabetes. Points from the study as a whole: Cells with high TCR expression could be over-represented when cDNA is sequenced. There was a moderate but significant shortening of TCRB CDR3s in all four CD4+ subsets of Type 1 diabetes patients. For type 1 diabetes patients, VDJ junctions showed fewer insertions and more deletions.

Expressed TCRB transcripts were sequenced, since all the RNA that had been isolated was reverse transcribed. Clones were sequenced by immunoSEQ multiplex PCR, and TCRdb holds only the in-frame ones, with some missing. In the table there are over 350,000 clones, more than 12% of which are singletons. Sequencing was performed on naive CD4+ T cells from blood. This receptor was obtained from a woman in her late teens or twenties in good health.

The DNA for the CDR3 is TGTGCCAGCAGCCCAAGCGGGGACAGGTTATCCTACGAGCAGTACTTC. Amino acid sequence: CASSPSGDRLSYEQYF. The rearrangement links TRBV4-2 to TRBJ2-7, with D maybe TRBD1 (8 bases). The CDR3 is 16 amino acids. V lost 4 bases and J lost 1, with 17 bases in between. The germline CDR1 and CDR2 sequences are LGHNA and YNFKEQ.